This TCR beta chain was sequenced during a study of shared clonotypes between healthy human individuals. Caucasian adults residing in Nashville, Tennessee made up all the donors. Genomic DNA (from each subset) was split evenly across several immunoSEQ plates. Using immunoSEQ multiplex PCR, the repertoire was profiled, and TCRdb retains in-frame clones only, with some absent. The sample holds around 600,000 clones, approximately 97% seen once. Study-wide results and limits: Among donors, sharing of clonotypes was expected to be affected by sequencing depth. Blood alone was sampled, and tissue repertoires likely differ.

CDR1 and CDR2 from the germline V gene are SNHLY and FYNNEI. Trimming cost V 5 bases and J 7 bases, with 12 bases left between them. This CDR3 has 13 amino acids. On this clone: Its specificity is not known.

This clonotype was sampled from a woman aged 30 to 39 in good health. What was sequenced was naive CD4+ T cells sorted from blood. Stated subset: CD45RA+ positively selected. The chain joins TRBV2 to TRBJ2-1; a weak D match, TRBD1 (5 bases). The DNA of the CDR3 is TGTGCCAGCAGTAGTCAGGGTGTAAATGAGCAGTTCTTC. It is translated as CASSSQGVNEQFF.